This T cell receptor beta chain was identified during a study of early T cells in non-severe SARS-CoV-2 infection. This clonotype was observed at least ten times. The protocol attached unique molecular identifiers to individual cDNA molecules. TCRdb re-derived calls from the 5' RACE reads in MiXCR, one entry per CDR3 protein. In the table there are 40,000 or so distinct CDR3 sequences, around 6.1% of which are singletons. This clonotype was obtained from an adult who was a healthcare worker with PCR-confirmed SARS-CoV-2 infection or an uninfected control (not recorded which). The sequenced sample was whole blood.

CDR3 sequence (DNA): TGCGCCAGCAGGGACACGGTATACTATGGCTACACCTTC. Residues: CASRDTVYYGYTF. The chain joins TRBV10-2 to TRBJ1-2; tentative D call: TRBD1 (5 bases). Per germline, CDR1 WSHSY and CDR2 SAAADI. The CDR3 covers 13 residues. V gave up 6 bases and J gave up 3 bases, with 11 bases separating them.